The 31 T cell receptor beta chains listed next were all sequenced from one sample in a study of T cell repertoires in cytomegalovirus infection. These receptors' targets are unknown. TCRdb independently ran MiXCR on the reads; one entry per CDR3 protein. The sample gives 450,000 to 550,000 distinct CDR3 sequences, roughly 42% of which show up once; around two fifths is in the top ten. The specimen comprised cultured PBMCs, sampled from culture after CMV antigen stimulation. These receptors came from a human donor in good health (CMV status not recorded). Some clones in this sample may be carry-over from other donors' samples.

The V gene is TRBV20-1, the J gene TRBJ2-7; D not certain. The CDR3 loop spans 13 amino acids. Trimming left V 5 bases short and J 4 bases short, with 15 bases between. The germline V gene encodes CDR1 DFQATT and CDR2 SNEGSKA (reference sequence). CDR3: CSARKGPAYEQYF. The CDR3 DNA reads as TGCAGTGCTCGTAAGGGCCCCGCGTACGAGCAGTACTTC.

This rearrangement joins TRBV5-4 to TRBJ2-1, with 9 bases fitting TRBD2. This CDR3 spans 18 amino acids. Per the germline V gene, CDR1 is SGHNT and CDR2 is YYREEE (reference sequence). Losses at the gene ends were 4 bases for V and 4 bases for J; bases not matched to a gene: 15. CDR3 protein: CASSPALSGSGPYNEQFF. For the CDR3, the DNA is TGTGCCAGCAGCCCAGCTCTTAGCGGGAGCGGCCCTTACAATGAGCAGTTCTTC.

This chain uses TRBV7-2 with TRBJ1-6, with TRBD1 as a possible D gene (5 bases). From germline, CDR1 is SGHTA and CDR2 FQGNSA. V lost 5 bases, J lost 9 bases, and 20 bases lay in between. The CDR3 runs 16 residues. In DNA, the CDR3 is TGTGCCAGCAGCCCCCTTGACTCCGCGGGGCGTTCACCCCTCCACTTT. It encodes CASSPLDSAGRSPLHF.

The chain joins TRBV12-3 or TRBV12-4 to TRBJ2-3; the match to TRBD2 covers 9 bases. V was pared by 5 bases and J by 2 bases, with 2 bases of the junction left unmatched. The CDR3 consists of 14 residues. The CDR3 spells CASSRLADTDTQYF. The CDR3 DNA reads TGTGCCAGCAGTCGACTAGCGGACACAGATACGCAGTATTTT.

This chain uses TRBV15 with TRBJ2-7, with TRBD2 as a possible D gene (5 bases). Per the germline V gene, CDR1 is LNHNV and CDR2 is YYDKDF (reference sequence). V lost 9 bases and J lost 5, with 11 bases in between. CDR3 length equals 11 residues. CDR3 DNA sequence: TGTGCCACGGGGAGAAGGGACGAGCAGTACTTC. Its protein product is CATGRRDEQYF.

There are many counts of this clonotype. The CDR3, as DNA: TGTGCCAGTAGTTGGGGACGGGCGAACACTGAAGCTTTCTTT. Translation gives CASSWGRANTEAFF. This chain uses TRBV19 with TRBJ1-1; a weak D match, TRBD1 (5 bases). This CDR3 comprises 14 residues. CDR1 and CDR2 from the germline V gene are LNHDA and SQIVND (reference sequence). Trimming took 5 bases from V and 1 from J, leaving 11 bases between them.

This CDR3 is CASSPSEGPSNQPQHF. CDR3 DNA sequence: TGTGCCAGCAGCCCTAGCGAAGGGCCGAGCAATCAGCCCCAGCATTTT. The chain uses TRBV28 and TRBJ1-5; D gene ambiguous. CDR1 is MDHEN and CDR2 is SYDVKM in the germline V gene. Trimming took 6 bases from V and 1 from J, leaving 16 bases between them. The CDR3 covers 16 residues.

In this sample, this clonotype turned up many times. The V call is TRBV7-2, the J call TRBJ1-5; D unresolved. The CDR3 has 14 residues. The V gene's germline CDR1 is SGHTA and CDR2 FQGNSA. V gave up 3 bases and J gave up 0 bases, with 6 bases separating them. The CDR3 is CASSLVGSNQPQHF. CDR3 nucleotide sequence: TGTGCCAGCAGCTTGGTGGGTAGCAATCAGCCCCAGCATTTT.

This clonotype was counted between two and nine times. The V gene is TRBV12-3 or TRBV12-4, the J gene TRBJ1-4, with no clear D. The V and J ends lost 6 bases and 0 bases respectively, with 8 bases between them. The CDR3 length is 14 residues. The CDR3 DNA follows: TGTGCCAGCAGCCCGACAACAACTAATGAAAAACTGTTTTTT. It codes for CASSPTTTNEKLFF.

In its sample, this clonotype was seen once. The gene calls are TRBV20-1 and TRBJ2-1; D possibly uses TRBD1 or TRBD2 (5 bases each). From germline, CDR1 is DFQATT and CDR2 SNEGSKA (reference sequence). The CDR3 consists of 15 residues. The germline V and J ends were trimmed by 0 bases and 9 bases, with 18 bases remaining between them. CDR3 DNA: TGCAGTGCTAGAGATCCTGAGGCTGGGGACGGTGAGCAGTTCTTC. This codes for CSARDPEAGDGEQFF.

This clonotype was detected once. CDR3 region: CASRLEVSVDTQYF. DNA for the CDR3: TGTGCCAGCAGACTAGAGGTCTCCGTAGATACGCAGTATTTT. This chain connects TRBV12-3 or TRBV12-4 to TRBJ2-3, with D maybe TRBD2 (5 bases). Between the trimmed V and J ends, which lost 6 bases and 5 bases, there was a span of 15 bases. The CDR3 totals 14 residues.

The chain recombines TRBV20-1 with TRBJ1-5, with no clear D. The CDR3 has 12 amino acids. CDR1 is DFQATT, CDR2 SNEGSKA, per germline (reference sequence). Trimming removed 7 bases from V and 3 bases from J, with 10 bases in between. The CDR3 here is CSGSGPNQPQHF. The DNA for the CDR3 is TGCAGTGGGTCAGGTCCCAATCAGCCCCAGCATTTT.

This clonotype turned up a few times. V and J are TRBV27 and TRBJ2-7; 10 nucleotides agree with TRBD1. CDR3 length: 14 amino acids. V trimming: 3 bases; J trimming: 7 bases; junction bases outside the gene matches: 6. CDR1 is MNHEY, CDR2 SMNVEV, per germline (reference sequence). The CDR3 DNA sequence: TGTGCCAGCAGTTTCCGGGACAGGGGAGGTGAGCAGTACTTC. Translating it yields CASSFRDRGGEQYF.

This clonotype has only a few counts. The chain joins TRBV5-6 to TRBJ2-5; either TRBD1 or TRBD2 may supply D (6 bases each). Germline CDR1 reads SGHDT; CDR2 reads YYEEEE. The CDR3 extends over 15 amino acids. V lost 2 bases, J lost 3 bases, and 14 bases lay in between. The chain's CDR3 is CASSFLRGHEETQYF. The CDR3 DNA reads TGTGCCAGCAGCTTCTTACGGGGGCACGAAGAGACCCAGTACTTC.

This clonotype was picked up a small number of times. As DNA, the CDR3 is TGTGCCAGCAGGGGGGCTGGGGATGACTATGGCTACACCTTC. Its translation is CASRGAGDDYGYTF. This rearrangement joins TRBV11-2 to TRBJ1-2, with D tentatively TRBD1 (6 bases). CDR1 and CDR2 from the germline V gene are SGHAT and FQNNGV. V gave up 6 bases and J gave up 3 bases, with 14 bases separating them. The length of the CDR3 is 14 residues.

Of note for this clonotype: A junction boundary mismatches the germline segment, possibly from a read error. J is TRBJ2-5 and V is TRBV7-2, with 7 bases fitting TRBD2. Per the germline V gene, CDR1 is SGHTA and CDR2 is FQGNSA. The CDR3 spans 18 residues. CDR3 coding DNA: TGTGCCAGCAGCCTACCCGACCGGGGAGGGCCCAATCTAGAGCCCCAGTACTTC. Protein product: CASSLPDRGGPNLEPQYF.

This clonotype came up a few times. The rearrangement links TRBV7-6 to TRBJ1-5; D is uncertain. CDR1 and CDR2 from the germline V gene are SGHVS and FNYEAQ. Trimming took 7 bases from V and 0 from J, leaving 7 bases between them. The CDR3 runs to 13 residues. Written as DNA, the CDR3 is TGTGCCAGCATTGGGAATAGCAATCAGCCCCAGCATTTT. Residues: CASIGNSNQPQHF.

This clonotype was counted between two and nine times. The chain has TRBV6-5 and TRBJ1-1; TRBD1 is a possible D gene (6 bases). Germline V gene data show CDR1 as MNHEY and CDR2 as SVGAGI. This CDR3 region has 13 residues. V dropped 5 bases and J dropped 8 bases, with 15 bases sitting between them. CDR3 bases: TGTGCCAGCAGTGTACGAGGGGGATCCGAAGCTTTCTTT. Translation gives CASSVRGGSEAFF.

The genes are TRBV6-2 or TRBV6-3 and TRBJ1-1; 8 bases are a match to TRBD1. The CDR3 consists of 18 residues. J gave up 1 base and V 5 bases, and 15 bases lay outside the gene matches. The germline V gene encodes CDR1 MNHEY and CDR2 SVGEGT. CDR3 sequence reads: CASSPKPTRQGWNTEAFF. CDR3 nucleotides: TGTGCCAGCAGTCCTAAACCAACCAGACAGGGGTGGAACACTGAAGCTTTCTTT.

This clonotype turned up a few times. CDR3: CASSRDTPGEQFF. CDR3 nucleotide sequence: TGTGCCAGCAGTAGGGACACCCCAGGCGAGCAGTTCTTC. The J gene is TRBJ2-1, the V gene TRBV6-4; TRBD1 might be the D (6 bases). Germline CDR1 is MRHNA and CDR2 is SNTAGT. V lost 5 bases, J lost 10 bases, and 15 bases lay in between. This CDR3 has 13 amino acids.

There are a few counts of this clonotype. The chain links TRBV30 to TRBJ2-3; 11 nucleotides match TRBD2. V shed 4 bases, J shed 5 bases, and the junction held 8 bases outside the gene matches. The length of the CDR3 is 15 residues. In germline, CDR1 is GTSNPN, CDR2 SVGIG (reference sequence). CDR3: CAWISSGRWQDTQYF. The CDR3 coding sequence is TGTGCCTGGATTTCTAGCGGGAGGTGGCAAGATACGCAGTATTTT.

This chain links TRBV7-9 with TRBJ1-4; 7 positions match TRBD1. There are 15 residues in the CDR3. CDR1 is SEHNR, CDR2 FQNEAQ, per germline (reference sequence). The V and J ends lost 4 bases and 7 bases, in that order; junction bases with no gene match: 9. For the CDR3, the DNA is TGTGCCAGCAGCTCTACGACAGGGTTGAGTGAAAAACTGTTTTTT. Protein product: CASSSTTGLSEKLFF.

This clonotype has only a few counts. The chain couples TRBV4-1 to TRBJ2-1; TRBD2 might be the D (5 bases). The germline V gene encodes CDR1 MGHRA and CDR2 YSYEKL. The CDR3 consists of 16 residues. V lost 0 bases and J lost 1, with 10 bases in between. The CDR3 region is CASSQDSQRSYNEQFF. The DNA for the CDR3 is TGCGCCAGCAGCCAAGATAGCCAGCGGTCCTACAATGAGCAGTTCTTC.

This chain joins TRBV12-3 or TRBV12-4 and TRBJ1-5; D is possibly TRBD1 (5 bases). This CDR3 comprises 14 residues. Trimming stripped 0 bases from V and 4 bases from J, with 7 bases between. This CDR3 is CASSLATANQPQHF. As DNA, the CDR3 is TGTGCCAGCAGTTTAGCGACAGCTAATCAGCCCCAGCATTTT.

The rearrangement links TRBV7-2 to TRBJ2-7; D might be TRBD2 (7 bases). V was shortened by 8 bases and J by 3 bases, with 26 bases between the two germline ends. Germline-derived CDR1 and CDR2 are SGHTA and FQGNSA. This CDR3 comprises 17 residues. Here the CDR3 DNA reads TGTGCCAGCGGGGGGGGGCGACAAGGACGCCAGGTCTACGAGCAGTACTTC. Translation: CASGGGRQGRQVYEQYF.

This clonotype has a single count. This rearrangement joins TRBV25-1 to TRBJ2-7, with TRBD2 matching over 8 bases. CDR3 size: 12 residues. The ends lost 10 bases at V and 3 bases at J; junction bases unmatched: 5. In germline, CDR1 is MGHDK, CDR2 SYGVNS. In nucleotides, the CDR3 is TGTGCCACCGCCGGGACTAGCTACGAGCAGTACTTC. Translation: CATAGTSYEQYF.

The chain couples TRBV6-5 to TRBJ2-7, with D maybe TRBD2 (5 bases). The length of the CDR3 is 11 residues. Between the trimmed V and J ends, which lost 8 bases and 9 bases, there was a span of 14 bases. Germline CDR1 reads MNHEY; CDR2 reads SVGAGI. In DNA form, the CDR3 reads TGTGCCAGCCACGCGGGCAGCCGGCAGTACTTC. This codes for CASHAGSRQYF.

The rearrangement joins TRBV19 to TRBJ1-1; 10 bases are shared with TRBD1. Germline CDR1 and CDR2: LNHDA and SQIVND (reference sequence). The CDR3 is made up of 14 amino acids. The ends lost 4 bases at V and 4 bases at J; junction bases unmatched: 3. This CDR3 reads CASSKGQGSTEAFF. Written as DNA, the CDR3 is TGTGCCAGTAGTAAGGGACAGGGGAGCACTGAAGCTTTCTTT.

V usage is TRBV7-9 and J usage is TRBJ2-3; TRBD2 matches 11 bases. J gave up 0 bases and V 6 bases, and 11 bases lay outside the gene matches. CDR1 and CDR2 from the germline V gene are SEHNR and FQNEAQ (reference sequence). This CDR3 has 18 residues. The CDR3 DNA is TGTGCCAGCAGATTACGACTAGCGGGGCGGACTAGCACAGATACGCAGTATTTT. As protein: CASRLRLAGRTSTDTQYF.

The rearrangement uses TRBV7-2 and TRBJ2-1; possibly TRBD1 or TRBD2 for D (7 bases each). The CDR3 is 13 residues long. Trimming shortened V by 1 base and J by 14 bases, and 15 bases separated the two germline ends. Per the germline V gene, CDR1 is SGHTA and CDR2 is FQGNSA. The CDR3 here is CASSLGGSGGEFF. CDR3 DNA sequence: TGTGCCAGCAGCTTAGGAGGGTCAGGGGGGGAGTTCTTC.

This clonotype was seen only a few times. The chain's CDR3 is CASNGLAGDNEQFF. In DNA form, the CDR3 reads TGTGCCAGCAACGGACTAGCGGGAGACAATGAGCAGTTCTTC. The chain recombines TRBV27 with TRBJ2-1; 13 nucleotides align to TRBD2. CDR3 length: 14 amino acids. Germline-derived CDR1 and CDR2 are MNHEY and SMNVEV (reference sequence). The J segment lost 5 bases and the V segment lost 7 bases, leaving 2 bases of the junction unmatched.